Each of the 26 T cell receptor beta chains below was sequenced from the same sample in a study of response to subunit inactivated influenza vaccine. TCRdb re-analysed the RT-PCR reads in MiXCR, keeping a single row per CDR3 protein. Here the sample spans 800,000 or so distinct CDR3 sequences, approximately 22% being singletons. This specimen consisted of PBMCs from blood, obtained less than 6 days after vaccination. All receptors derive from a man between 50 and 59 years old who received an inactivated influenza vaccine.

The genes are TRBV29-1 and TRBJ2-3; D ambiguous. Germline V gene sequence: CDR1 SQVTM, CDR2 ANQGSEA. V lost 7 bases and J lost 2, with 13 bases in between. The CDR3 is 13 amino acids. The CDR3, as DNA: TGCAGCGGTAGGGTTGGTCCCACAGATACGCAGTATTTT. It translates to CSGRVGPTDTQYF.

The chain couples TRBV29-1 to TRBJ1-2; no definite D call. From germline, CDR1 is SQVTM and CDR2 ANQGSEA. The CDR3 loop spans 15 amino acids. Trimming left V 0 bases short and J 4 bases short, with 15 bases between. The CDR3 protein is CSVEDWPRLTYGYTF. The CDR3 coding sequence is TGCAGCGTTGAAGACTGGCCGAGACTAACCTATGGCTACACCTTC.

The CDR3 loop reads CSAQTGLEPQHF. In DNA, the CDR3 is TGCAGTGCGCAGACAGGCCTTGAGCCCCAGCATTTT. The chain links TRBV20-1 to TRBJ1-5; the D gene is possibly TRBD1 (6 bases). The germline V gene encodes CDR1 DFQATT and CDR2 SNEGSKA (reference sequence). The CDR3 covers 12 residues. Trimming stripped 6 bases from V and 8 bases from J, with 14 bases between.

The rearrangement joins TRBV20-1 to TRBJ1-1, with TRBD1 identical over 10 bases. Unmatched junction bases numbered 4, after V lost 0 bases and J lost 0 bases. Germline V CDR1 and CDR2: DFQATT, SNEGSKA (reference sequence). The CDR3 consists of 16 residues. The CDR3 is CSARDVGQGLNTEAFF. As DNA, the CDR3 is TGCAGTGCTAGAGATGTGGGACAGGGGCTGAACACTGAAGCTTTCTTT.

This clonotype came up a few times. The chain uses TRBV12-3 or TRBV12-4 and TRBJ2-1; 8 bases line up with TRBD1. This CDR3 is 14 amino acids long. V dropped 6 bases and J dropped 3; count of bases not matched to a gene: 4. CDR3: CASRGQALYNEQFF. DNA for the CDR3: TGTGCCAGCAGGGGACAGGCCCTCTACAATGAGCAGTTCTTC.

This clonotype has a handful of counts. This chain joins TRBV20-1 and TRBJ2-3; tentatively, D is TRBD2 (6 bases). The V and J ends lost 3 bases and 4 bases respectively, with 8 bases between them. CDR1 and CDR2 (germline): DFQATT, SNEGSKA (reference sequence). The CDR3 is 12 residues long. The chain's CDR3 is CSASSGADTQYF. Written as DNA, the CDR3 is TGCAGTGCTAGTAGCGGCGCAGATACGCAGTATTTT.

This chain links TRBV18 with TRBJ1-2; 8 bases fit TRBD1. Germline CDR1 KGHSH, CDR2 LQKENI. V dropped 4 bases and J dropped 4; count of bases not matched to a gene: 8. This CDR3 contains 15 residues. The CDR3 DNA follows: TGTGCCAGCTCACAAGGGACAGGCATACCCTATGGCTACACCTTC. It encodes CASSQGTGIPYGYTF. Looking up the rest from reference TRBV18 and TRBJ1-2 gives the full variable domain: NAGVMQNPRHLVRRRGQEARLRCSPMKGHSHVYWYRQLPEEGLKFMVYLQKENIIDESGMPKERFSAEFPKEGPSILRIQQVVRGDSAAYFCASSQGTGIPYGYTFGSGTRLTVV.

This chain connects TRBV7-8 to TRBJ2-2; 7 bases map to TRBD1. V lost 1 base, J lost 5 bases, and 4 bases stayed unmatched. There are 15 residues in the CDR3. From germline, CDR1 is SGHVS and CDR2 FQNEAQ. CDR3 residues: CASSLDETGTGELFF. The CDR3 DNA reads TGTGCCAGCAGCTTAGACGAGACAGGGACCGGGGAGCTGTTTTTT.

This clonotype occurred a few times. The V and J genes are TRBV15 and TRBJ2-1; the D is unclear. This CDR3 is 13 amino acids long. CDR1 LNHNV and CDR2 YYDKDF come from the germline V gene (reference sequence). V was trimmed by 6 bases and J by 1 base, leaving 7 bases between them. This CDR3 is CATSARSYNEQFF. For the CDR3, the DNA is TGTGCCACCAGTGCCAGATCCTACAATGAGCAGTTCTTC.

About this clonotype itself: The conserved phenylalanine or tryptophan normally closing the CDR3 is absent here, so this likely arose from a read error. The rearrangement links TRBV6-5 to TRBJ1-3, with D unresolved. V was trimmed by 4 bases and J by 0 bases, leaving 10 bases between them. The germline V gene encodes CDR1 MNHEY and CDR2 SVGAGI. The CDR3 sequence is 15 residues long. The CDR3 region is CASSSQDFSGNTIYL. DNA of the CDR3: TGTGCCAGCAGTTCGCAGGACTTCTCTGGAAACACCATATATCTT.

This clonotype showed up many times. The chain carries TRBV5-1 and TRBJ2-3; 14 bases are a match to TRBD2. CDR3 length equals 18 residues. The germline CDR1 and CDR2 sequences are SGHRS and YFSETQ. The J segment lost 1 base and the V segment lost 4 bases, leaving 8 bases of the junction unmatched. Here the CDR3 DNA reads TGCGCCAGCAGCCTGGGGACTAGCGGGAGAGTGGGCACAGATACGCAGTATTTT. This sequence encodes CASSLGTSGRVGTDTQYF.

The chain uses TRBV6-2 or TRBV6-3 and TRBJ2-7; TRBD2 agrees at 15 bases. Per germline, CDR1 MNHEY and CDR2 SVGEGT. This CDR3 comprises 17 residues. The trim removed 3 bases at V and 4 bases at J, leaving 7 bases unmatched. CDR3 nucleotide sequence: TGTGCCAGCAGTTATTCTTGGACTAGCGGGAGGGAGTACGAGCAGTACTTC. Protein product: CASSYSWTSGREYEQYF.

In DNA, the CDR3 is TGTGCCAGCAGCTTAGGGGTGGGCCGGTACTCCTACAATGAGCAGTTCTTC. This encodes CASSLGVGRYSYNEQFF. V is TRBV7-9 and J is TRBJ2-1; D gene ambiguous. This CDR3 has 17 amino acids. The V gene lost 1 base and the J gene lost 0 bases, with 13 bases spanning the gap. Germline CDR1 is SEHNR and CDR2 is FQNEAQ (reference sequence).

V is TRBV20-1 and J is TRBJ2-1, with D perhaps matching TRBD1 (5 bases). The germline V gene has CDR1 DFQATT and CDR2 SNEGSKA (reference sequence). The germline V and J ends were trimmed by 4 bases and 4 bases, with 14 bases remaining between them. The CDR3 is 14 residues long. The CDR3 DNA reads TGCAGTGCTAAATCGGCAGGGCTTTACAATGAGCAGTTCTTC. It encodes CSAKSAGLYNEQFF.

As DNA, the CDR3 is TGTGCCAGCAGTTTCGTGTACCAAGAGACCCAGTACTTC. Its translation: CASSFVYQETQYF. The chain combines TRBV12-3 or TRBV12-4 with TRBJ2-5; D call uncertain. V gave up 3 bases and J gave up 0 bases, with 5 bases separating them. This CDR3 contains 13 residues.

This rearrangement joins TRBV5-1 to TRBJ2-1; maybe TRBD1 (6 bases). CDR1 SGHRS and CDR2 YFSETQ come from the germline V gene. The CDR3 spans 14 residues. Trimming shortened V by 0 bases and J by 7 bases, and 11 bases separated the two germline ends. CDR3 loop: CASSLEERGNEQFF. The CDR3, as DNA: TGCGCCAGCAGCTTGGAGGAAAGGGGGAATGAGCAGTTCTTC.

This clonotype was counted between two and nine times. The V gene is TRBV6-1, the J gene TRBJ2-5; 8 nucleotides line up with TRBD1. This CDR3 is 15 amino acids long. With 5 bases clipped from V and 1 base from J, the junction kept 6 bases outside the gene matches. Germline CDR1 and CDR2: MNHNS and SASEGT. CDR3: CASSQDRVGQETQYF. The CDR3 coding sequence is TGTGCCAGCAGTCAGGACAGGGTGGGCCAAGAGACCCAGTACTTC.

The V gene is TRBV7-3, the J gene TRBJ2-3; D is unresolved. V lost 5 bases and J 6 bases, leaving 12 bases between the germline ends. The CDR3 length is 13 residues. The germline V gene has CDR1 SGHTA and CDR2 FQGTGA. CDR3 nucleotides: TGTGCCAGCAGCCAATTTTCCGCCGATACGCAGTATTTT. This translates into CASSQFSADTQYF.

DNA for the CDR3: TGTGCCAGCAGTTTACTATCGGCGGGAACAACATCCTACGAGCAGTACTTC. This codes for CASSLLSAGTTSYEQYF. This rearrangement joins TRBV27 to TRBJ2-7, with a tentative D call TRBD2 (6 bases). V was trimmed by 2 bases and J by 1 base, leaving 18 bases between them. From germline, CDR1 is MNHEY and CDR2 SMNVEV (reference sequence). This CDR3 spans 17 amino acids.

This clonotype was recorded at least ten times. The CDR3 coding sequence is TGCAGTGCCGGAGGACAGGCACCCTCTGGAAACACCATATATTTT. This codes for CSAGGQAPSGNTIYF. This sequence joins TRBV20-1 and TRBJ1-3, with 7 bases aligning to TRBD1. CDR3 size: 15 residues. Germline V CDR1 and CDR2: DFQATT, SNEGSKA (reference sequence). V trimming: 6 bases; J trimming: 0 bases; junction bases outside the gene matches: 8.

A few counts support this clonotype. V usage is TRBV6-1 and J usage is TRBJ1-2; 8 bases match TRBD1. Unmatched junction bases numbered 6, after V lost 4 bases and J lost 5 bases. The CDR3 sequence is 14 residues long. CDR1 is MNHNS, CDR2 SASEGT, per germline. CDR3 region: CASSVARTGYGYTF. Written as DNA, the CDR3 is TGTGCCAGCAGTGTAGCGCGGACAGGGTATGGCTACACCTTC.

This clonotype was observed a few times. This sequence joins TRBV20-1 and TRBJ2-5; 7 bases match TRBD1. J lost 5 bases, V lost 0 bases, and 9 bases had no gene match. CDR3 length: 15 amino acids. CDR1 and CDR2 (germline): DFQATT, SNEGSKA (reference sequence). Here the CDR3 reads CSAREGGRERETQYF. The CDR3 DNA follows: TGCAGTGCTAGAGAAGGGGGCAGGGAAAGGGAGACCCAGTACTTC.

This sequence joins TRBV7-8 and TRBJ1-4; D perhaps matches TRBD1 (6 bases). The V gene lost 5 bases and the J gene lost 8 bases, with 24 bases spanning the gap. Germline V gene data show CDR1 as SGHVS and CDR2 as FQNEAQ. This CDR3 contains 17 residues. The CDR3 bases are TGTGCCAGCAGCCCCCAGCCCACCAGGGGTGGGAGAGAAAAACTGTTTTTT. Translation gives CASSPQPTRGGREKLFF. Combining the CDR3 with reference TRBV7-8 and TRBJ1-4 gives the whole variable domain GAGVSQSPRYKVAKRGQDVALRCDPISGHVSLFWYQQALGQGPEFLTYFQNEAQLDKSGLPSDRFFAERPEGSVSTLKIQRTQQEDSAVYLCASSPQPTRGGREKLFFGSGTQLSVL.

This chain joins TRBV20-1 and TRBJ1-2; TRBD1 matches 9 bases. Looked up from germline, CDR1 is DFQATT and CDR2 is SNEGSKA (reference sequence). Trimming at V came to 4 bases and at J to 0 bases, leaving 3 bases not matched to a gene. CDR3 length equals 14 residues. CDR3 protein: CSAMGQGTNYGYTF. DNA for the CDR3: TGCAGTGCTATGGGACAGGGAACTAACTATGGCTACACCTTC.

This chain links TRBV4-2 with TRBJ2-2; the D is unclear. V dropped 1 base and J dropped 7 bases, with 10 bases sitting between them. The CDR3 has 14 amino acids. Germline V gene lookup returns CDR1 LGHNA and CDR2 YNFKEQ. CDR3 sequence: CASSQGPASGELFF. In nucleotides, the CDR3 is TGTGCCAGCAGCCAAGGTCCCGCCAGCGGGGAGCTGTTTTTT.

This chain uses TRBV10-3 with TRBJ1-1, with D unresolved. The CDR3 is made up of 15 amino acids. From germline, CDR1 is ENHRY and CDR2 SYGVKD. The V end lost 2 bases, the J end lost 6 bases, and 16 bases lay between the germline ends. The CDR3 DNA reads as TGTGCCATCAGTGAGACAGAGGACGGGCGGGCTGAAGCTTTCTTT. Translation: CAISETEDGRAEAFF.